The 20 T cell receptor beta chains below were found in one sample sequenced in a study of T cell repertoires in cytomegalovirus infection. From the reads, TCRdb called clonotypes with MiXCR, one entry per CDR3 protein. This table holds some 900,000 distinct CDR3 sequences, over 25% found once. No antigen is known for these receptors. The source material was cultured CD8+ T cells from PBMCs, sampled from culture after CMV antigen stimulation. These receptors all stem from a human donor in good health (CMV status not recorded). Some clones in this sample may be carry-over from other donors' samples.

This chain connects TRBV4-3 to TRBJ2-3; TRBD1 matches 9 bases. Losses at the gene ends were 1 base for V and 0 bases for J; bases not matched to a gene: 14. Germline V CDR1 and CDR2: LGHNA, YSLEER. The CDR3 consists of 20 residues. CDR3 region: CASSQGPPARDRASTDTQYF. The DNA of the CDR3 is TGCGCCAGCAGCCAAGGGCCTCCCGCCCGGGACAGGGCTAGCACAGATACGCAGTATTTT.

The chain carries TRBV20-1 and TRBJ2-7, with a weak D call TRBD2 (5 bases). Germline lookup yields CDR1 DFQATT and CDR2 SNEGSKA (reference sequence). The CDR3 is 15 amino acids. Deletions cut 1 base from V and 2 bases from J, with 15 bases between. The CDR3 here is CSARGEDLPTYEQYF. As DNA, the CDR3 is TGCAGTGCTAGAGGCGAGGACTTACCTACCTACGAGCAGTACTTC.

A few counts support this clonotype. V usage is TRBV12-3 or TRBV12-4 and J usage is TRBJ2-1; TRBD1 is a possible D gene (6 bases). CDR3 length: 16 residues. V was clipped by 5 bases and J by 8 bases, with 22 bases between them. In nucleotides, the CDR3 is TGTGCCAGCAGTCTGGGGGCTACCCGGGGTACTCATGAGCAGTTCTTC. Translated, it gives CASSLGATRGTHEQFF.

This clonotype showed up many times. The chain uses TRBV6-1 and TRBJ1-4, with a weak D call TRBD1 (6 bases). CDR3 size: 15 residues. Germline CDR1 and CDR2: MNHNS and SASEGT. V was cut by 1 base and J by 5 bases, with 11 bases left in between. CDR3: CASSEGPGQNEKLFF. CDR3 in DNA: TGTGCCAGCAGTGAAGGCCCGGGACAAAATGAAAAACTGTTTTTT.

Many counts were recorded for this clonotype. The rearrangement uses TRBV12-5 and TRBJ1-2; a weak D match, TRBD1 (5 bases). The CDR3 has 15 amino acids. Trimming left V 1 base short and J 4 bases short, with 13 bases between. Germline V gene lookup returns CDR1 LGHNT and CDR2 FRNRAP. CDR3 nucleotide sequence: TGTGCTAGTGGTTTGGGAGCAGGGTACTCCTATGGCTACACCTTC. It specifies CASGLGAGYSYGYTF.

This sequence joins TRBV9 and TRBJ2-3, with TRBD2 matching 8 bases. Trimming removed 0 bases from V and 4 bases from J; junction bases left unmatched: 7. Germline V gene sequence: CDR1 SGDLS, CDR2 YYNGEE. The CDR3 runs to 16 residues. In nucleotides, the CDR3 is TGTGCCAGCAGCGTAGGACGGGGGGGCCGTCCAGATACGCAGTATTTT. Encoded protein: CASSVGRGGRPDTQYF.

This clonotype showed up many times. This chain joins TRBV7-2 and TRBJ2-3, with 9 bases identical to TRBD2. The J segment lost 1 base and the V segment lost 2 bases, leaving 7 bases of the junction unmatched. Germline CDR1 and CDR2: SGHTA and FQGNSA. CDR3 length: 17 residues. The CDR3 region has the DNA TGTGCCAGCAGCTTAAAATTGGCGGGGGGGGGCACAGATACGCAGTATTTT. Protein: CASSLKLAGGGTDTQYF. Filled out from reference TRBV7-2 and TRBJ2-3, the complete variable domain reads GAGVSQSPSNKVTEKGKDVELRCDPISGHTALYWYRQSLGQGLEFLIYFQGNSAPDKSGLPSDRFSAERTGGSVSTLTIQRTQQEDSAVYLCASSLKLAGGGTDTQYFGPGTRLTVL.

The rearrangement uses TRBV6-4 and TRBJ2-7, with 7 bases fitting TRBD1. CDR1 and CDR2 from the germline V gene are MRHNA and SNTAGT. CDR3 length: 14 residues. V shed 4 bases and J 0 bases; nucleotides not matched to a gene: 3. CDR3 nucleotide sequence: TGTGCCAGCAGTGCGTGGGACAGCTCCTACGAGCAGTACGTC. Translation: CASSAWDSSYEQYV.

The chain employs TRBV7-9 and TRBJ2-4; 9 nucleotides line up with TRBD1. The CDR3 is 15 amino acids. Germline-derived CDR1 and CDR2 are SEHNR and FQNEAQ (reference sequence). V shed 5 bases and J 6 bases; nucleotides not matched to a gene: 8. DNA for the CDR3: TGTGCCAGCAGCAAGTGGGACAGGGTAATAAACATTCAGTACTTC. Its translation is CASSKWDRVINIQYF.

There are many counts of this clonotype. CDR3: CASSRLIAGVYNEQFF. The CDR3 DNA is TGTGCCAGCAGCCGCCTAATAGCGGGGGTTTACAATGAGCAGTTCTTC. This chain connects TRBV7-2 to TRBJ2-1, with TRBD2 matching 9 bases. The CDR3 extends over 16 amino acids. The trim removed 5 bases at V and 4 bases at J, leaving 9 bases unmatched. Germline V gene lookup returns CDR1 SGHTA and CDR2 FQGNSA.

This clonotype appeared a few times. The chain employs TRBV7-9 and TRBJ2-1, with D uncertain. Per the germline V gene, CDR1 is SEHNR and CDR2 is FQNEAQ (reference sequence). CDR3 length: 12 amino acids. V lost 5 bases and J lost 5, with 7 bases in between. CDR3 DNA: TGTGCCAGCAGCCCGAACCACAATGAGCAGTTCTTC. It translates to CASSPNHNEQFF.

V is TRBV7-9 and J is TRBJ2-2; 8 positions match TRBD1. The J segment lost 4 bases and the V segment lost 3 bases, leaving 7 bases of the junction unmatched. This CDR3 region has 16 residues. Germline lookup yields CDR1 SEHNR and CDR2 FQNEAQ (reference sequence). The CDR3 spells CASSFVTGVLTGELFF. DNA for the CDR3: TGTGCCAGCAGCTTCGTGACAGGGGTTCTCACCGGGGAGCTGTTTTTT. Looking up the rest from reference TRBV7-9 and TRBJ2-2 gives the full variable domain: DTGVSQNPRHKITKRGQNVTFRCDPISEHNRLYWYRQTLGQGPEFLTYFQNEAQLEKSRLLSDRFSAERPKGSFSTLEIQRTEQGDSAMYLCASSFVTGVLTGELFFGEGSRLTVL.

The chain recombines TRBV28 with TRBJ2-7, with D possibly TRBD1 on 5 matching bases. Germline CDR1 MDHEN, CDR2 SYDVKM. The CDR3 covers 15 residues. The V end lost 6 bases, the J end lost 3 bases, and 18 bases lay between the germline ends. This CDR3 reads CASSATVGASYEQYV. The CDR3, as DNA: TGTGCCAGCAGCGCCACTGTAGGGGCGAGCTACGAGCAGTACGTC.

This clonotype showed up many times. As DNA, the CDR3 is TGTGCCAGTAGTACCCATTTAGGGCCCCAGCATTTT. Translation gives CASSTHLGPQHF. The V gene is TRBV19, the J gene TRBJ1-5; no reliable D call. The ends were cut back, 4 bases at V and 9 bases at J, with 10 bases in the middle. Germline loops: CDR1 LNHDA, CDR2 SQIVND (reference sequence). The CDR3 spans 12 residues.

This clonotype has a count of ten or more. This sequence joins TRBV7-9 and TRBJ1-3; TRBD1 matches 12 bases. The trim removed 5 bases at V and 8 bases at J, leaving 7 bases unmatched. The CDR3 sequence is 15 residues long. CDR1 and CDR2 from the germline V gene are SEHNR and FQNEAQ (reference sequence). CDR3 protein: CASSNGTGGWDTIYF. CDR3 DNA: TGTGCCAGCAGCAACGGGACAGGGGGCTGGGACACCATATATTTT.

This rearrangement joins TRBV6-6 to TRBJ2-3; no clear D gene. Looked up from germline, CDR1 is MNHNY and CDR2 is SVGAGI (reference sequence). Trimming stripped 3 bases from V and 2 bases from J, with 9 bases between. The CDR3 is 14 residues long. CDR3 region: CASSYTFDTDTQYF. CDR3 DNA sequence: TGTGCCAGCAGTTATACGTTCGACACAGATACGCAGTATTTT.

The CDR3 coding sequence is TGTGCCAGCTCGAATGGGGGGGTGGATACGCAGTATTTT. Translation gives CASSNGGVDTQYF. The chain carries TRBV27 and TRBJ2-3; 7 nucleotides align to TRBD2. The CDR3 is 13 amino acids. Germline V lookup: CDR1 MNHEY, CDR2 SMNVEV (reference sequence). V was clipped by 8 bases and J by 6 bases; unmatched bases: 8.

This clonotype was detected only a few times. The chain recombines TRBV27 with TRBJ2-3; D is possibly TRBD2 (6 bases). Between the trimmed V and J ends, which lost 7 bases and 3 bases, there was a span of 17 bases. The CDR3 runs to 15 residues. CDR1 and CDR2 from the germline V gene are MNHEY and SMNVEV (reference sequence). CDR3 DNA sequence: TGTGCCAGCACCCCTCGGAGGGGCCGAACAGATACGCAGTATTTT. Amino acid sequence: CASTPRRGRTDTQYF.

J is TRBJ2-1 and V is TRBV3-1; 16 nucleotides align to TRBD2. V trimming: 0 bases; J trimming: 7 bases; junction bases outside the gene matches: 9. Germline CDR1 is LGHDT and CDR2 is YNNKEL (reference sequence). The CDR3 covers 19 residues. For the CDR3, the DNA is TGTGCCAGCAGCCAAGATCTACCGGGACTAGCGGGGGGGTTGAATGAGCAGTTCTTC. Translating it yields CASSQDLPGLAGGLNEQFF.

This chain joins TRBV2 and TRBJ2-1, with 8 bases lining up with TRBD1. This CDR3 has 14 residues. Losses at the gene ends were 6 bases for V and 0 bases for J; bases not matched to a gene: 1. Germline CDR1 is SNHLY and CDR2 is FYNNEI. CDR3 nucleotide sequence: TGTGCCAGCAGCAGGGGGCTCTCCTACAATGAGCAGTTCTTC. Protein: CASSRGLSYNEQFF.